This TCR beta chain was observed in a study of PD-1 blockade in classical Hodgkin lymphoma (dated by TCRdb to 2018 to 2021). At the level of the whole study: Nivolumab dosing was 3 mg/kg intravenously every 2 weeks, continuing until either disease progression or unacceptable toxicity. The study used CyTOF and TCR beta sequencing to define a peripheral blood immune signature of response to PD-1 blockade in classical Hodgkin lymphoma.

For CDR1 and CDR2, the germline V gene lists SGHTA and FQGTGA. After removal of 4 bases from V and 9 bases from J, the junction retains 5 bases not matched to a gene. The CDR3 has 13 amino acids, counting the end cysteine and phenylalanine. Only CDR3 DNA is held: 39 bases, read in frame from base 1. Genomic DNA was isolated using the Qiagen DNeasy kit from unsorted PBMCs as well as from negatively selected CD4+ and CD8+ fractions. Using primers that anneal to V and J segments, immunoSEQ multiplex PCR amplified the TCR beta CDR3 regions. A synthetic immune receptor repertoire was used to minimize amplification bias, and any residual bias was removed computationally once sequencing was done. Per the authors' processing: Custom Python scripts were used to quantify repertoire diversity as the Shannon entropy index. Unsorted, CD4+ and CD8+ repertoires were analyzed separately, except in combined analyses where CD4+ and CD8+ sequences were merged in silico. Clonal expansion was defined as a frequency increase of at least 2-fold after treatment compared with C1D1, and clones undetected at baseline were assigned a pseudocount of 0.5. Clones with 0 or 1 copy at C1D1 were defined as singleton clones, while clones with 2 or more copies were defined as non-singleton clones. Clones expanded in unsorted samples were assigned a CD4+, CD8+ or unknown annotation through matching of protein sequences in sorted samples from the same patient. Wilcoxon tests on paired samples were used to test changes in diversity from C1D1 to C4D1. As stored in TCRdb, this immuneACCESS dataset retains in-frame rearrangements with V and J assigned. A fraction of the clones does not appear; measured against another copy, unresolved V genes explain less than half of the discrepancy, and the remainder lacks a known reason. D and trimming come from the DNA, and the V and J calls and clone size come from that table. The sample profile shows roughly 29,000 clones; around 85% of them were found once. The ten largest clones take up about 0.57% of the sample.

In the paper's terms, the time point label means: cycle 4 day 1 (C4D1), after less than 7 weeks of nivolumab. All trial patients had relapsed after autologous stem cell transplantation, with cohorts A, B and C differing in prior brentuximab vedotin exposure. CD4+ T cells were purified from thawed PBMCs by magnetic negative selection with a Miltenyi CD4+ T cell isolation kit. The trial cohort was composed of approximately 56 patients with relapsed/refractory classical Hodgkin lymphoma, for whom complete response, partial response or progressive disease was recorded as best overall response. Trial patients were treated with single-agent nivolumab in the multi-cohort phase II CheckMate 205 trial. An independent review committee assessed best overall response by applying the 2007 International Working Group response criteria. Trial PBMCs were collected just before the start of nivolumab (C1D1) and during therapy at cycle 2 day 1 and cycle 4 day 1. Peripheral blood was collected in 8 mL Vacutainer Cell Preparation Tubes, from which PBMCs were isolated by centrifugation and then cryopreserved. Purified CD4+ and CD8+ fractions were generated only in cases for which an additional PBMC sample was available. Magnetically labelled cells were removed on LS columns in a quadroMACS separator, and the flow-through was collected as the purified fraction.

This clone was seen a few times. Its antigen remains undetermined. Within one base of it there is no much larger clone, and no base qualities were kept. Summary of the overall study and its limitations: Newly diagnosed patients were reported to have lower baseline TCR diversity than healthy donors, and relapsed/refractory patients were reported to have lower baseline TCR diversity still. The study was limited to a single clinical trial cohort, and causes of repertoire differences, possibly disease activity or prior therapy, remained undefined. Trial patients with a complete response had baseline diversity similar to that of newly diagnosed patients, while partial responders and progressors had significantly lower diversity. Patients starting nivolumab less than 1 year after ASCT had lower diversity and were excluded from later analyses to avoid confounding by immune reconstitution. CD4+ but not CD8+ TCR diversity rose significantly by C4D1 (p=0.0027 vs p=0.16), most apparent in complete responders (p=0.02).

Sequenced material: CD4+ T cells from blood, taken before the fourth cycle of nivolumab. The clonotype originates from a human donor with classical Hodgkin lymphoma. The V gene is TRBV7-3 and the J gene is TRBJ1-5, and TRBD1 matches 8 of the central bases. The CDR3 protein sequence reads: CASSSGGDSPQHF. Read as DNA, the sequence is TGTGCCAGCAGCTCAGGGGGCGATTCGCCCCAGCATTTT.